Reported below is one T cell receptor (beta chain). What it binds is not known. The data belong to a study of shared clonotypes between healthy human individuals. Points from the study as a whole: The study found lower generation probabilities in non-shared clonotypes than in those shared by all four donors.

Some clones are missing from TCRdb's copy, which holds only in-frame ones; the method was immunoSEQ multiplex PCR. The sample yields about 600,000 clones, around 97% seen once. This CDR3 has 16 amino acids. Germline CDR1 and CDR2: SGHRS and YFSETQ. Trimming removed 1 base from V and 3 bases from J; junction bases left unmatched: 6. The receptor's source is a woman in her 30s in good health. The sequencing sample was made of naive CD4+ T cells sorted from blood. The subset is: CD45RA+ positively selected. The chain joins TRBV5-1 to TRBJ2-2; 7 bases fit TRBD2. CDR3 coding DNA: TGCGCCAGCAGCTTGCTGGCGGGAGTCTACACCGGGGAGCTGTTTTTT. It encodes CASSLLAGVYTGELFF. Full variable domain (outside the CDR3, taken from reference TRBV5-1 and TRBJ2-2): KAGVTQTPRYLIKTRGQQVTLSCSPISGHRSVSWYQQTPGQGLQFLFEYFSETQRNKGNFPGRFSGRQFSNSRSEMNVSTLELGDSALYLCASSLLAGVYTGELFFGEGSRLTVL.